This T cell receptor (beta chain) was captured in a study of spatial heterogeneity in lung cancer. TCRdb processed the 5' RACE reads anew with MiXCR; each CDR3 protein has one entry. The sample consists of over 6,000 distinct CDR3 sequences, more than 7.5% of them appearing once. At least ten counts were recorded for this clonotype. The CDR3 is 14 residues long. V gave up 3 bases and J gave up 7 bases, with 10 bases separating them. The time point is: sample taken at primary tumor resection. This chain connects TRBV12-3 or TRBV12-4 to TRBJ1-6; tentative D call: TRBD1 (6 bases). The source of this sequence is a male donor with early-stage non-small cell lung cancer. The source material was normal lung tissue next to the tumor, sampled at surgery. The CDR3 protein is CASSLGAGNSPLHF. CDR3 DNA: TGTGCCAGCAGTTTGGGGGCAGGGAATTCACCCCTCCACTTT.